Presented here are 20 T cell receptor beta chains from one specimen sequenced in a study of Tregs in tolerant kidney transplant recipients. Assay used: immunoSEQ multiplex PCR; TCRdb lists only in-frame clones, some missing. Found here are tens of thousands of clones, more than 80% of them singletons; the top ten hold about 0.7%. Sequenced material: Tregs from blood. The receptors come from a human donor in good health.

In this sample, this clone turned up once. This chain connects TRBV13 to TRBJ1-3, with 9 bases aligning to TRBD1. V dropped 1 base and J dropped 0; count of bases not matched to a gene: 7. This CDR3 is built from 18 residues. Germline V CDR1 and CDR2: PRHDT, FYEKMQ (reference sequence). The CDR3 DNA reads TGTGCCAGCAGCTTAGCCCGACAGGGGGTATACTCTGGAAACACCATATATTTT. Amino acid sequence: CASSLARQGVYSGNTIYF.

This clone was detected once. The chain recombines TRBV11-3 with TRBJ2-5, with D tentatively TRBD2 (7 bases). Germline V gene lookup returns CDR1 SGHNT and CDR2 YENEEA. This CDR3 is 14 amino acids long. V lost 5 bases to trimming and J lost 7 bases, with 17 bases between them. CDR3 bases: TGTGCCAGCAGCCCCTCGGGGGGCTATGGGACCCAGTACTTC. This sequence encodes CASSPSGGYGTQYF.

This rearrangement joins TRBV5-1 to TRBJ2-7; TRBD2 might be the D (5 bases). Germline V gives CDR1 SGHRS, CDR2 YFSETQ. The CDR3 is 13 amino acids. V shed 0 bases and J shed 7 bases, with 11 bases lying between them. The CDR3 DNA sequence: TGCGCCAGCAGCTTGGTAGGGCTAGCTGAGCAGTACTTC. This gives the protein CASSLVGLAEQYF.

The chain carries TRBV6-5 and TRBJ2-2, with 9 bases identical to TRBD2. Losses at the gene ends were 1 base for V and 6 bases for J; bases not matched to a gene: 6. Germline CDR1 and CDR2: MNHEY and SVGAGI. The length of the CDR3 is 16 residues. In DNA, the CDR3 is TGTGCCAGCAGTTACTACCGGACTAGCGTTCCCGGGGAGCTGTTTTTT. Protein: CASSYYRTSVPGELFF.

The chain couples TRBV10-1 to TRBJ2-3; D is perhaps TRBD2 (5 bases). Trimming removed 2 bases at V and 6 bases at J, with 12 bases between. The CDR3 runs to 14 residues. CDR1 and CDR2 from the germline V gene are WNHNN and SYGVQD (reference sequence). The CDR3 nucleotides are TGCGCCAGCAGTGAGGGGAGTTGGGGTGATACGCAGTATTTT. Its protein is CASSEGSWGDTQYF.

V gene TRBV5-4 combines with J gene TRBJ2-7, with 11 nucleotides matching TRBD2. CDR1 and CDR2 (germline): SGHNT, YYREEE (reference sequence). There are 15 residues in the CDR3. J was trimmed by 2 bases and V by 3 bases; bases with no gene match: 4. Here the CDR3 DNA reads TGTGCCAGCAGCTGGGGGACTAGCGGAACCTACGAGCAGTACTTC. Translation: CASSWGTSGTYEQYF.

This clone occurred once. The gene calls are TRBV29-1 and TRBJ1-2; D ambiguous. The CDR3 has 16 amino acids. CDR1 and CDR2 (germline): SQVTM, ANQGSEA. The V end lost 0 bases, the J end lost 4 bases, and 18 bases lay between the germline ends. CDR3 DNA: TGCAGCGTTGAAGAGAAGAGTCCCAGAAGAGGCTATGGCTACACCTTC. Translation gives CSVEEKSPRRGYGYTF.

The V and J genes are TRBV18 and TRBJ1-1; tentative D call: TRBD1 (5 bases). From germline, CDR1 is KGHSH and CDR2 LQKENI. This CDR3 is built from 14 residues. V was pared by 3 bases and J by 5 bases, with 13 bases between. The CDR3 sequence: CASSPQGVRTEAFF. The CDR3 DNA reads TGTGCCAGCTCACCGCAGGGCGTTCGGACTGAAGCTTTCTTT.

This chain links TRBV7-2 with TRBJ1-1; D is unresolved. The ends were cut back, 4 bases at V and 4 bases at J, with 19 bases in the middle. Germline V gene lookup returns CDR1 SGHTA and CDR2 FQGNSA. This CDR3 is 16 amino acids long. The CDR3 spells CASSSIGGLLGTEAFF. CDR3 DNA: TGTGCCAGCAGCTCGATCGGCGGACTCTTGGGCACTGAAGCTTTCTTT.

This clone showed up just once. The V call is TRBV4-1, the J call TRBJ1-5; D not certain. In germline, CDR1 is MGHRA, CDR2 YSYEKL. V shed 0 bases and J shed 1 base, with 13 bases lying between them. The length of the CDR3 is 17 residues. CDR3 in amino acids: CASSQEVGPASNQPQHF. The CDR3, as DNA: TGCGCCAGCAGCCAAGAAGTTGGCCCGGCGAGCAATCAGCCCCAGCATTTT.

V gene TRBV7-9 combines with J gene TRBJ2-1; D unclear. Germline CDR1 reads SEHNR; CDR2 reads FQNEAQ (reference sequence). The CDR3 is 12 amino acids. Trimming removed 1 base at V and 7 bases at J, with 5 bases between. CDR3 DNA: TGTGCCAGCAGCTTAGGATCAAATGAGCAGTTCTTC. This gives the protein CASSLGSNEQFF. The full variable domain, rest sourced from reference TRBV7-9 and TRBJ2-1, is DTGVSQNPRHKITKRGQNVTFRCDPISEHNRLYWYRQTLGQGPEFLTYFQNEAQLEKSRLLSDRFSAERPKGSFSTLEIQRTEQGDSAMYLCASSLGSNEQFFGPGTRLTVL.

The CDR3 spells CATSRDFGAGETQYF. In DNA, the CDR3 is TGTGCCACCAGCAGAGATTTCGGGGCTGGAGAGACCCAGTACTTC. The chain has TRBV15 and TRBJ2-5; D assignment may be TRBD1 or TRBD2 (5 bases each). V lost 0 bases to trimming and J lost 4 bases, with 12 bases between them. CDR3 length equals 15 residues. The V gene's germline CDR1 is LNHNV and CDR2 YYDKDF (reference sequence).

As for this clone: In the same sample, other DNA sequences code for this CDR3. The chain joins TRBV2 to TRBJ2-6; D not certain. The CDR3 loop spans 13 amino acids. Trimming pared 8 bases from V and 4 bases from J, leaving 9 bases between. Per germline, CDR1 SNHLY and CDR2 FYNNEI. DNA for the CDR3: TGTGCCAGCCGGGCTTCCGGGGCCAACGTCCTGACTTTC. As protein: CASRASGANVLTF. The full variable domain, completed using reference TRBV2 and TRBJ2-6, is EPEVTQTPSHQVTQMGQEVILRCVPISNHLYFYWYRQILGQKVEFLVSFYNNEISEKSEIFDDQFSVERPDGSNFTLKIRSTKLEDSAMYFCASRASGANVLTFGAGSRLTVL.

CDR3 coding DNA: TGTGCCTGGGGAAGCCACTTAGGGAACACCATATATTTT. It encodes CAWGSHLGNTIYF. The J gene is TRBJ1-3, the V gene TRBV30; the D is unclear. V lost 5 bases, J lost 7 bases, and 15 bases lay in between. CDR1 and CDR2 from the germline V gene are GTSNPN and SVGIG (reference sequence). CDR3 size: 13 residues.

In DNA, the CDR3 is TGTGCCAGCAGCCCTCAGGGTAGGACCTACGAGCAGTACTTC. Residues: CASSPQGRTYEQYF. The V call is TRBV7-9, the J call TRBJ2-5; the D gene is possibly TRBD1 (5 bases). The tail of the sequence fits TRBJ2-7 better, so the J call may be wrong. The CDR3 runs to 14 residues. Germline CDR1 SEHNR, CDR2 FQNEAQ (reference sequence).

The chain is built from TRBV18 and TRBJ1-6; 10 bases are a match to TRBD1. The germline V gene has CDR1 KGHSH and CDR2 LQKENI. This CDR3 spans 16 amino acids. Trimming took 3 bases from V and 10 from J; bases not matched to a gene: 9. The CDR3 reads CASSPTTRTGGSPLHF. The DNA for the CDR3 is TGTGCCAGCTCACCTACCACGAGGACAGGGGGATCACCCCTCCACTTT.

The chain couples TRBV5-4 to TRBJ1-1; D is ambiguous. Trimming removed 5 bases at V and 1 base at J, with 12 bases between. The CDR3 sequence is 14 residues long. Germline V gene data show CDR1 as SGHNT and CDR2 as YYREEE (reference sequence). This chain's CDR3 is CASRLGSPNTEAFF. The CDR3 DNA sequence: TGTGCCAGCAGGCTCGGTTCTCCGAACACTGAAGCTTTCTTT. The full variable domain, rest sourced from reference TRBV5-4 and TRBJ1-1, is ETGVTQSPTHLIKTRGQQVTLRCSSQSGHNTVSWYQQALGQGPQFIFQYYREEENGRGNFPPRFSGLQFPNYSSELNVNALELDDSALYLCASRLGSPNTEAFFGQGTRLTVV.

The CDR3 is CASSQGGSSYNEQFF. CDR3 in DNA: TGTGCCAGCAGCCAGGGAGGGAGCTCCTACAATGAGCAGTTCTTC. V and J are TRBV5-4 and TRBJ2-1, with 7 bases fitting TRBD2. Germline CDR1 is SGHNT and CDR2 is YYREEE (reference sequence). This CDR3 contains 15 residues. After removal of 4 bases from V and 0 bases from J, the junction contained 4 bases not matched to a gene.

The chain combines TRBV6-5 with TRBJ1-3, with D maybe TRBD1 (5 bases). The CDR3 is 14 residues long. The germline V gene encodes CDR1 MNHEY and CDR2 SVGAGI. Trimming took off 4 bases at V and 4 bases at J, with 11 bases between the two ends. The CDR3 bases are TGTGCCAGCAGTTCGGCGGGGGGGGGAAACACCATATATTTT. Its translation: CASSSAGGGNTIYF.

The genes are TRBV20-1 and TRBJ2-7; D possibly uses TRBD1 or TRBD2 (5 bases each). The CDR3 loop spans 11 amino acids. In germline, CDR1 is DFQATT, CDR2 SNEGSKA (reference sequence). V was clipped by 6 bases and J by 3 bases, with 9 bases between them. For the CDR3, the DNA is TGCAGTGCCCGGGACGACTACGAGCAGTACTTC. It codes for CSARDDYEQYF.